The present entry profiles one T cell receptor beta chain with its context. The assay was immunoSEQ multiplex PCR, and TCRdb's table has in-frame clones only and misses some. The table includes around 100,000 clones, around 92% detected once. The V and J ends lost 1 base and 1 base, in that order; junction bases with no gene match: 5. This CDR3 spans 18 amino acids. Germline lookup yields CDR1 SGHRS and CDR2 YFSETQ. This sample stems from a study of CD4+ T cells in melanoma. This chain connects TRBV5-1 to TRBJ2-1, with 13 bases fitting TRBD2. The specimen sequenced was peripheral blood. The TCR originated in a human donor with melanoma. The chain's CDR3 is CASSLRLAGGPSYNEQFF. The CDR3, as DNA: TGCGCCAGCAGCTTGCGACTAGCGGGGGGCCCATCCTACAATGAGCAGTTCTTC.